This T cell receptor beta chain came from a study of T-cell memory formation after mild COVID-19. Study-wide background: TCR clusters were mostly confined to one donor each. Overall study findings and caveats: Pre-infection memory carried some responding clones, suggesting that cross-reactive memory joined.

Researchers used 5'RACE with constant-segment primers to make TCR alpha and TCR beta cDNA libraries that carry sample barcodes and UMIs. MiXCR was run by TCRdb on the 5' RACE reads, yielding one entry per CDR3 protein. The table has 450,000 to 650,000 distinct CDR3 sequences, over 20% seen once. V dropped 0 bases and J dropped 8; count of bases not matched to a gene: 8. This CDR3 has 16 amino acids. Germline assignment: CDR1 LGHDT and CDR2 YNNKEL (reference sequence). This clonotype has more than one count but fewer than ten. The target antigen is unknown. The chain has TRBV3-1 and TRBJ2-1, with TRBD2 matching 9 bases. Sequenced: PBMCs or a T cell subset sorted from them (not recorded which). The source of this sequence is an adult woman who had mild COVID-19 (a few samples of this study predate the infection). Cell type and time point are not known. CDR3 coding DNA: TGTGCCAGCAGCCAAGAGGGCGGACTAGCGATCGATGAGCAGTTCTTC. Translation: CASSQEGGLAIDEQFF.